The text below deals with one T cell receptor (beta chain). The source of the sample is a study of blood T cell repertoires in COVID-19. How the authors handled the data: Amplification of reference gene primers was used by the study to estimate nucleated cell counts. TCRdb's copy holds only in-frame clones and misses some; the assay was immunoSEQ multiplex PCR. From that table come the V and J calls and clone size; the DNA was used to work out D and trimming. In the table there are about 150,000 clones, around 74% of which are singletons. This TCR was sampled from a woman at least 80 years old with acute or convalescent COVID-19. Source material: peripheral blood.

In DNA, the CDR3 is TGTGCCAGCAGCTCATCAGATACGCAGTATTTT. The encoded protein is CASSSSDTQYF. The V call is TRBV9, the J call TRBJ2-3; D uncertain. V lost 4 bases and J lost 4, with 4 bases in between. Per the germline V gene, CDR1 is SGDLS and CDR2 is YYNGEE. The CDR3 has 11 residues.